This T cell receptor beta chain was obtained from a study of ipilimumab plus nivolumab after autologous stem cell transplantation. The overall study: Typical patient got roughly 5 ipilimumab doses and roughly 8 nivolumab doses (median).

Trimming removed 2 bases from V and 2 bases from J, with 11 bases in between. CDR3 length: 15 residues. The V gene's germline CDR1 is SGHTA and CDR2 FQGTGA. TCRdb's table, derived via immunoSEQ multiplex PCR, lists solely in-frame clones and lacks some. The repertoire consists of 4,500 to 5,000 clones, with under 85% occurring once and the leading ten covering around 15%. The rearrangement joins TRBV7-3 to TRBJ2-3, with a weak D call TRBD2 (5 bases). The sample in question was PBMCs, obtained in a trial of ipilimumab plus nivolumab as post-transplant consolidation. This clonotype was obtained from a male donor with multiple myeloma. The CDR3, as DNA: TGTGCCAGCAGCTTAGGTGGACGGGACACAGATACGCAGTATTTT. Translating gives CASSLGGRDTDTQYF. Supplemented by reference TRBV7-3 and TRBJ2-3, the full variable domain reads GAGVSQTPSNKVTEKGKYVELRCDPISGHTALYWYRQSLGQGPEFLIYFQGTGAADDSGLPNDRFFAVRPEGSVSTLKIQRTERGDSAVYLCASSLGGRDTDTQYFGPGTRLTVL.